Shown below are 8 T cell receptor beta chains from a single sample sequenced in a study of blood T cell repertoires in COVID-19. Assay: immunoSEQ multiplex PCR; the TCRdb copy retains only in-frame clones and omits some. The sample lists 260,000 or so clones; roughly four fifths were seen once. What was sequenced was peripheral blood. All receptors derive from a woman between 65 and 79 years old with acute or convalescent COVID-19.

This chain joins TRBV6-1 and TRBJ2-2; no definite D call. Trimming cost V 0 bases and J 1 base, with 9 bases left between them. This CDR3 is built from 16 residues. CDR1 and CDR2 (germline): MNHNS, SASEGT. Here the CDR3 DNA reads TGTGCCAGCAGTGAAGCACGTCCGGTGAACACCGGGGAGCTGTTTTTT. This codes for CASSEARPVNTGELFF.

This chain links TRBV7-2 with TRBJ2-7; 9 bases align to TRBD1. Trimming removed 5 bases from V and 4 bases from J; junction bases left unmatched: 9. The CDR3 is 15 residues long. From germline, CDR1 is SGHTA and CDR2 FQGNSA. CDR3 DNA: TGTGCCAGCAGCCTCCGGGCGGACAGGGGTTACGAGCAGTACTTC. Its protein product is CASSLRADRGYEQYF.

Worth noting for this clone: Other DNA sequences in the sample encode the same CDR3. The chain combines TRBV9 with TRBJ2-5, with TRBD2 as a possible D gene (7 bases). The germline V gene has CDR1 SGDLS and CDR2 YYNGEE. V shed 0 bases and J shed 4 bases, with 13 bases lying between them. The CDR3 contains 15 residues. Here the CDR3 DNA reads TGTGCCAGCAGCGTAGGGGGGGGGCCCCGAGAGACCCAGTACTTC. This gives the protein CASSVGGGPRETQYF.

V and J are TRBV20-1 and TRBJ1-2; D gene uncertain. CDR1 and CDR2 from the germline V gene are DFQATT and SNEGSKA (reference sequence). This CDR3 is 11 amino acids long. V was trimmed by 3 bases and J by 4 bases, leaving 6 bases between them. CDR3 loop: CSARAVYGYTF. The CDR3 bases are TGCAGTGCTAGGGCAGTCTATGGCTACACCTTC.

The gene calls are TRBV27 and TRBJ1-1; tentatively, D is TRBD1 (5 bases). The V gene's germline CDR1 is MNHEY and CDR2 SMNVEV (reference sequence). The CDR3 contains 16 residues. V lost 6 bases and J lost 2, with 19 bases in between. The CDR3 region has the DNA TGTGCCAGCAGAGAGAACCCGGCCGGGGGTAACACTGAAGCTTTCTTT. Amino acid sequence: CASRENPAGGNTEAFF.

The V and J genes are TRBV7-9 and TRBJ2-2, with D tentatively TRBD1 (6 bases). V shed 4 bases and J shed 0 bases, with 15 bases lying between them. Per the germline V gene, CDR1 is SEHNR and CDR2 is FQNEAQ (reference sequence). CDR3 length: 17 amino acids. CDR3 bases: TGTGCCAGCAGCTCAGGGGTCGGGACACCGAACACCGGGGAGCTGTTTTTT. This encodes CASSSGVGTPNTGELFF.

This sequence joins TRBV6-5 and TRBJ1-1; D is possibly TRBD1 (6 bases). Germline V gene lookup returns CDR1 MNHEY and CDR2 SVGAGI. The CDR3 has 15 residues. V was shortened by 6 bases and J by 0 bases, with 14 bases between the two germline ends. The CDR3 bases are TGTGCCAGCAGAACAAGGACAGAGATGAACACTGAAGCTTTCTTT. It is translated as CASRTRTEMNTEAFF.

The chain employs TRBV28 and TRBJ1-5; D is perhaps TRBD1 (5 bases). V lost 2 bases and J 0 bases, leaving 14 bases between the germline ends. The V gene's germline CDR1 is MDHEN and CDR2 SYDVKM. CDR3 length: 17 residues. In DNA form, the CDR3 reads TGTGCCAGCAGTTTAGGGGGAGGGTTGATTAGCAATCAGCCCCAGCATTTT. Its protein product is CASSLGGGLISNQPQHF.